The present T cell receptor beta chain was sequenced within a study of cytomegalovirus exposure and HLA in healthy donors. Repertoires were generated with immunoSEQ multiplex PCR, while TCRdb's copy carries only in-frame clones and drops some. The sample contains over 150,000 clones, around 92% of which appear only once. The V gene lost 3 bases and the J gene lost 9 bases, with 17 bases spanning the gap. The CDR3 has 14 amino acids. Germline values: CDR1 MNHEY, CDR2 SMNVEV (reference sequence). Study-wide results and caveats: Published work reported that the classifier diagnosed cytomegalovirus status with high specificity and sensitivity. The CMV antigen specificity of a few CMV-associated chains was confirmed through in vitro analysis. Researchers catalogued about 150 TCR beta chains as cytomegalovirus-associated.

As to this clone: Its matching antigen is unknown.

The V call is TRBV27, the J call TRBJ1-1; no reliable D call. This receptor was identified in a man younger than 30 in good health and CMV-seropositive. The sample was PBMCs. The CDR3 sequence: CASSFSQRNHQAFF. CDR3 in DNA: TGTGCCAGCAGTTTTTCTCAGCGTAACCACCAAGCTTTCTTT.